One and the same sample provided the 23 T cell receptor beta chains below, sequenced in a study of response to subunit inactivated influenza vaccine. Each CDR3 protein is one row after TCRdb ran MiXCR on the RT-PCR reads. This sample has hundreds of thousands of distinct CDR3 sequences; about 18% occur once, and the top ten carry roughly a tenth. Specimen: PBMCs from blood, collected approximately 5 days after vaccination. The receptors originated from a man aged 45-60 years who received an inactivated influenza vaccine.

This clonotype was seen only a few times. The J gene is TRBJ2-5, the V gene TRBV20-1; D unresolved. Trimming removed 3 bases from V and 8 bases from J, with 16 bases in between. The CDR3 consists of 13 residues. The germline gives CDR1 DFQATT, CDR2 SNEGSKA (reference sequence). The CDR3 DNA follows: TGCAGTGCTAGGGCCAACTCAGACCATACCCAGTACTTC. Protein product: CSARANSDHTQYF.

This clonotype was detected only a few times. This sequence joins TRBV12-3 or TRBV12-4 and TRBJ2-7; a weak D match, TRBD2 (5 bases). V gave up 0 bases and J gave up 6 bases, with 12 bases separating them. There are 14 residues in the CDR3. The CDR3 bases are TGTGCCAGCAGTTTAGCGAGAAAGGGAGCCGAGCAGTACTTC. Protein: CASSLARKGAEQYF.

This clonotype turned up a few times. This chain uses TRBV4-3 with TRBJ2-2; possible D gene TRBD2, 5 bases. The germline gives CDR1 LGHNA, CDR2 YSLEER. The CDR3 totals 17 residues. Trimming removed 0 bases at V and 5 bases at J, with 16 bases between. DNA of the CDR3: TGCGCCAGCAGCCAAGATTACCGGGTCGGGGTAACCGGGGAGCTGTTTTTT. Its translation: CASSQDYRVGVTGELFF.

A few counts support this clonotype. The rearrangement links TRBV12-3 or TRBV12-4 to TRBJ2-7; possible D gene TRBD1, 6 bases. Trimming pared 6 bases from V and 4 bases from J, leaving 16 bases between. This CDR3 is 14 amino acids long. DNA for the CDR3: TGTGCCAGCAGCCCGAACAGGGAAAAGTACGAGCAGTACTTC. Translation: CASSPNREKYEQYF.

This clonotype came up a few times. The chain has TRBV12-3 or TRBV12-4 and TRBJ2-3, with 9 bases lining up with TRBD2. The CDR3 has 17 residues. V gave up 6 bases and J gave up 5 bases; unmatched junction bases: 15. CDR3 sequence: CASSPGLASTKEDTQYF. The CDR3 DNA is TGTGCCAGCAGCCCCGGACTAGCGTCAACAAAGGAAGATACGCAGTATTTT.

This clonotype occurred a few times. CDR3 DNA sequence: TGTGCCAGCAGACTAGTTGCTGACTACAGGGGGAACACCGGGGAGCTGTTTTTT. This sequence encodes CASRLVADYRGNTGELFF. This sequence joins TRBV7-8 and TRBJ2-2, with 7 nucleotides matching TRBD1. Unmatched junction bases numbered 14, after V lost 6 bases and J lost 1 base. The CDR3 extends over 18 amino acids. Germline values: CDR1 SGHVS, CDR2 FQNEAQ. The complete variable domain, with remaining parts taken from reference TRBV7-8 and TRBJ2-2, reads GAGVSQSPRYKVAKRGQDVALRCDPISGHVSLFWYQQALGQGPEFLTYFQNEAQLDKSGLPSDRFFAERPEGSVSTLKIQRTQQEDSAVYLCASRLVADYRGNTGELFFGEGSRLTVL.

The J gene is TRBJ1-1, the V gene TRBV4-2; tentatively, D is TRBD1 (6 bases). CDR3 length equals 15 residues. The germline gives CDR1 LGHNA, CDR2 YNFKEQ. The V gene lost 4 bases and the J gene lost 4 bases, with 16 bases spanning the gap. This CDR3 reads CASSPDRYEGTEAFF. The CDR3 DNA follows: TGTGCCAGCAGCCCGGACAGATATGAAGGCACTGAAGCTTTCTTT.

This clonotype was detected a few times. The V gene is TRBV6-2 or TRBV6-3, the J gene TRBJ1-5, with no clear D. The CDR3 has 13 amino acids. Trimming pared 5 bases from V and 0 bases from J, leaving 5 bases between. Germline lookup yields CDR1 MNHEY and CDR2 SVGEGT. The CDR3 sequence is CASSHPSNQPQHF. CDR3 coding DNA: TGTGCCAGCAGTCATCCTAGCAATCAGCCCCAGCATTTT.

This clonotype showed up just a few times. This chain connects TRBV5-6 to TRBJ2-1; 8 nucleotides agree with TRBD2. Trimming cost V 5 bases and J 7 bases; bases outside gene matches: 2. Germline V gene lookup returns CDR1 SGHDT and CDR2 YYEEEE. The CDR3 runs 12 residues. CDR3 DNA: TGTGCCAGCAGGTCGGGGGGGAATGAGCAGTTCTTC. Translation gives CASRSGGNEQFF.

The chain couples TRBV4-2 to TRBJ2-3; 14 bases are shared with TRBD2. The CDR3 contains 16 residues. From germline, CDR1 is LGHNA and CDR2 YNFKEQ. The V gene end was trimmed by 3 bases and the J gene end by 4 bases; junction bases not matched to a gene: 3. CDR3 sequence (DNA): TGTGCCAGCAGCCAGGGGACTAGCGGGAGCCCAGATACGCAGTATTTT. It encodes CASSQGTSGSPDTQYF.

Only a few counts were recorded for this clonotype. The chain employs TRBV7-2 and TRBJ2-7, with 9 bases fitting TRBD1. This CDR3 is built from 16 residues. The germline CDR1 and CDR2 sequences are SGHTA and FQGNSA. V lost 5 bases, J lost 4 bases, and 12 bases stayed unmatched. The CDR3 sequence is CASSTSLGTGMYEQYF. Written as DNA, the CDR3 is TGTGCCAGCAGCACTAGCCTAGGGACAGGGATGTACGAGCAGTACTTC.

This sequence joins TRBV10-3 and TRBJ2-7; D might be TRBD1 (7 bases). Germline lookup yields CDR1 ENHRY and CDR2 SYGVKD. V gave up 10 bases and J gave up 2 bases, with 24 bases separating them. The CDR3 contains 16 residues. CDR3 sequence: CATAPGAGGGTYEQYF. The CDR3 DNA follows: TGTGCCACCGCCCCGGGGGCAGGGGGAGGCACCTACGAGCAGTACTTC.

Ten or more counts support this clonotype. The chain employs TRBV4-3 and TRBJ2-3; 9 bases are shared with TRBD2. Germline trimming cut 1 base from V and 0 bases from J; bases unmatched to any gene: 11. Germline V CDR1 and CDR2: LGHNA, YSLEER. This CDR3 is built from 19 residues. CDR3 nucleotides: TGCGCCAGCAGCCAAGCCCCTGAATGGCGGGGGGGAAGCACAGATACGCAGTATTTT. It codes for CASSQAPEWRGGSTDTQYF.

This clonotype was counted a few times. The rearrangement uses TRBV20-1 and TRBJ2-3, with 8 bases matching TRBD2. V lost 0 bases and J lost 6; bases outside the gene matches: 5. Germline values: CDR1 DFQATT, CDR2 SNEGSKA (reference sequence). CDR3 length: 14 amino acids. The chain's CDR3 is CSARDRSGKDTQYF. CDR3 coding DNA: TGCAGTGCTAGAGATCGTAGCGGGAAGGATACGCAGTATTTT.

There are a few counts of this clonotype. This CDR3 is CASSLERTLRGNIQYF. The CDR3 nucleotides are TGTGCCAGCAGCTTAGAAAGGACCCTCCGCGGAAACATTCAGTACTTC. The chain couples TRBV7-2 to TRBJ2-4; D is undetermined. V was pared by 1 base and J by 6 bases, with 16 bases between. Germline CDR1 and CDR2: SGHTA and FQGNSA. CDR3 length: 16 residues.

This clonotype was detected a few times. V gene TRBV12-3 or TRBV12-4 combines with J gene TRBJ2-7; 10 bases align to TRBD2. V was clipped by 3 bases and J by 5 bases; unmatched bases: 7. The CDR3 consists of 15 residues. Here the CDR3 DNA reads TGTGCCAGCAGTTTGAGAGCGGGAGGGCCGAACGAGCAGTACTTC. Residues: CASSLRAGGPNEQYF.

A few counts support this clonotype. V gene TRBV3-1 combines with J gene TRBJ2-3; maybe TRBD1 (6 bases). V was trimmed by 3 bases and J by 7 bases, leaving 11 bases between them. Per the germline V gene, CDR1 is LGHDT and CDR2 is YNNKEL (reference sequence). This CDR3 has 13 amino acids. CDR3 nucleotides: TGTGCCAGCAGCCAGGTGGGGGCCTATACGCAGTATTTT. It translates to CASSQVGAYTQYF.

This clonotype was observed a few times. The V gene is TRBV12-3 or TRBV12-4, the J gene TRBJ2-2, with 10 bases identical to TRBD2. This CDR3 is 15 amino acids long. V dropped 6 bases and J dropped 0; count of bases not matched to a gene: 1. CDR3 nucleotide sequence: TGTGCCAGCAGACTAGCGGGATCGAACACCGGGGAGCTGTTTTTT. The encoded protein is CASRLAGSNTGELFF.

This chain joins TRBV7-8 and TRBJ2-7; perhaps TRBD1 as D (5 bases). Per germline, CDR1 SGHVS and CDR2 FQNEAQ. Trimming removed 5 bases at V and 5 bases at J, with 16 bases between. The CDR3 extends over 14 amino acids. The CDR3 bases are TGTGCCAGCAGCCTGAGTGCAGGGTGGGACGAGCAGTACTTC. The encoded protein is CASSLSAGWDEQYF.

Notes on this clonotype: Just one base apart from a much larger clone, this may be a read error. This chain links TRBV29-1 with TRBJ2-7, with 7 nucleotides matching TRBD1. Germline V gives CDR1 SQVTM, CDR2 ANQGSEA. The CDR3 extends over 14 amino acids. This CDR3 is CGVEEGRGLYEQYF. The CDR3 DNA is TGCGGCGTTGAAGAGGGTAGGGGGCTTTACGAGCAGTACTTC.

This rearrangement joins TRBV3-1 to TRBJ1-2; D is perhaps TRBD1 (5 bases). Germline V gives CDR1 LGHDT, CDR2 YNNKEL (reference sequence). Trimming took 1 base from V and 6 from J, leaving 12 bases between them. The CDR3 runs 14 residues. CDR3 protein: CASSQGSGTHGYTF. The CDR3 nucleotides read TGTGCCAGCAGCCAAGGGTCGGGGACCCATGGCTACACCTTC. Using reference TRBV3-1 and TRBJ1-2 for the parts outside the CDR3, the full variable domain is DTAVSQTPKYLVTQMGNDKSIKCEQNLGHDTMYWYKQDSKKFLKIMFSYNNKELIINETVPNRFSPKSPDKAHLNLHINSLELGDSAVYFCASSQGSGTHGYTFGSGTRLTVV.

The genes are TRBV10-3 and TRBJ2-1; weak D call: TRBD1 (6 bases). From germline, CDR1 is ENHRY and CDR2 SYGVKD. V dropped 8 bases and J dropped 1 base, with 24 bases sitting between them. This CDR3 is 18 amino acids long. The CDR3 here is CAIRISSTGQGSYNEQFF. CDR3 in DNA: TGTGCCATCCGGATCAGTTCCACAGGGCAAGGTTCCTACAATGAGCAGTTCTTC.

This clonotype was seen once. At one boundary the junction diverges from the germline segment, which might be a read error. The rearrangement joins TRBV12-3 or TRBV12-4 to TRBJ2-1, with D unclear. This CDR3 has 11 amino acids. The CDR3 region is CTSSSNNEQFF. In DNA, the CDR3 is TGTACCAGCAGCTCAAACAATGAGCAGTTCTTC.